Reported below is one T cell receptor (beta chain). Source study methods: Amplification from reference gene primers served as the basis for estimated nucleated cell counts. The assay was immunoSEQ multiplex PCR, and TCRdb's table has in-frame clones only and misses some. From that table come the V and J calls and clone size; the DNA was used to work out D and trimming. The table shows 150,000 to 200,000 clones, with 70% to 90% occurring only once. This CDR3 region has 15 residues. Germline V gives CDR1 SGHRS, CDR2 YFSETQ. Germline trimming cut 3 bases from V and 1 base from J; bases unmatched to any gene: 3. These data are taken from a study of blood T cell repertoires in COVID-19. On the study more broadly: The United States, Italy and Spain provided the acute and convalescent COVID-19 samples. The analysed material was cDNA or gDNA that came from T cells, B-cell-depleted T cells, or PBMCs.

The material sequenced was peripheral blood. This receptor was taken from a human donor with active or convalescent COVID-19. The donor label of this sample is uncertain. J is TRBJ1-1 and V is TRBV5-1; 10 bases are shared with TRBD1. CDR3 protein: CASSWGDRGNTEAFF. CDR3 coding DNA: TGCGCCAGCAGCTGGGGGGACAGGGGGAACACTGAAGCTTTCTTT. Full variable domain (remainder filled in from reference TRBV5-1 and TRBJ1-1): KAGVTQTPRYLIKTRGQQVTLSCSPISGHRSVSWYQQTPGQGLQFLFEYFSETQRNKGNFPGRFSGRQFSNSRSEMNVSTLELGDSALYLCASSWGDRGNTEAFFGQGTRLTVV.